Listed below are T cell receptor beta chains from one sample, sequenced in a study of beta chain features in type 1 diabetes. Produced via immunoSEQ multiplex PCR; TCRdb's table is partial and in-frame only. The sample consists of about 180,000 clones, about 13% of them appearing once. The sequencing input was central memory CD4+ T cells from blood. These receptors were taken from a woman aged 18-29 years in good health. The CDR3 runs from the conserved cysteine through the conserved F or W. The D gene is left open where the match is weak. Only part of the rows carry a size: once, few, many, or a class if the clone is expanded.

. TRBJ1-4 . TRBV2 CASHGQTEKLFF TGTGCCAGCCACGGACAGACCGAAAAACTGTTTTTT
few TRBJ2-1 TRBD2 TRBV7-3 CASSLGTSGEQFF TGTGCCAGCAGCTTAGGGACTAGCGGTGAGCAGTTCTTC
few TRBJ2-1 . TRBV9 CASSVGQGMEYNEQFF TGTGCCAGCAGCGTAGGGCAGGGGATGGAATACAATGAGCAGTTCTTC
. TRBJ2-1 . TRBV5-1 CASRTGVYNEQFF TGCGCCAGCAGGACAGGAGTTTACAATGAGCAGTTCTTC
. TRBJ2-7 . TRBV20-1 CSAGRDIEQYF TGCAGTGCTGGCCGGGACATCGAGCAGTACTTC
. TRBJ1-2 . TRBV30 CAWSVPGDYGYTF TGTGCCTGGAGTGTGCCAGGGGACTATGGCTACACCTTC
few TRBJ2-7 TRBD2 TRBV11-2 CASSLSGGSYEQYF TGTGCCAGCAGCTTATCGGGGGGCTCCTACGAGCAGTACTTC
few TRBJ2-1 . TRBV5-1 CASSLASGLNEQFF TGCGCCAGCAGCTTGGCGAGCGGGCTCAATGAGCAGTTCTTC
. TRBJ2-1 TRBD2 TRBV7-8 CASSLGQGTSGSGYNEQFF TGTGCCAGCAGCTTAGGTCAGGGGACTAGCGGGAGCGGCTACAATGAGCAGTTCTTC
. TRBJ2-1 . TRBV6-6 CASSPRSSYNEQFF TGTGCCAGCAGCCCGAGAAGCTCCTACAATGAGCAGTTCTTC
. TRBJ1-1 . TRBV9 CASSAGVNTEAFF TGTGCCAGCAGCGCAGGGGTGAACACTGAAGCTTTCTTT
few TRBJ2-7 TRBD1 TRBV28 CASSIRTGGVNEQYF TGTGCCAGCAGTATTCGGACAGGGGGGGTCAACGAGCAGTACTTC
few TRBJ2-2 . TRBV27 CASSLLRLGELFF TGTGCCAGCAGTTTACTACGGTTGGGGGAGCTGTTTTTT
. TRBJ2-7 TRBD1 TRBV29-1 CSVAGQGHEQYF TGCAGCGTCGCGGGACAGGGCCACGAGCAGTACTTC
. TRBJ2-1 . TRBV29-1 CSVELGANLLNNEQFF TGCAGCGTTGAGTTGGGAGCGAACCTTCTTAACAATGAGCAGTTCTTC
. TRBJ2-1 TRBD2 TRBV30 CAWRLGLAGVVVQFF TGTGCCTGGAGATTGGGACTAGCGGGAGTTGTGGTGCAGTTCTTC
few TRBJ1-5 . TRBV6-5 CASIPGTPDQPQHF TGTGCCAGCATCCCCGGGACACCGGATCAGCCCCAGCATTTT
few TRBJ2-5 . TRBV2 CAGGLGRETQYF TGTGCCGGGGGACTCGGGCGGGAGACCCAGTACTTC
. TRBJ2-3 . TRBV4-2 CASSQGQGNTDTQYF TGTGCCAGCAGCCAAGGTCAGGGCAACACAGATACGCAGTATTTT
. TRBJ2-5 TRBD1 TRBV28 CASSFGTGGEETQYF TGTGCCAGCAGTTTCGGGACAGGGGGCGAAGAGACCCAGTACTTC
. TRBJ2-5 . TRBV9 CASSAVQRRGGGTQYF TGTGCCAGCAGCGCCGTTCAGCGGCGCGGCGGTGGGACCCAGTACTTC
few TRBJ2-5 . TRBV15 CATSREGSGQRETQYF TGTGCCACCAGCAGAGAGGGGTCGGGACAAAGGGAGACCCAGTACTTC
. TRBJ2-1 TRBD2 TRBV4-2 CASSQFSGRGTGNEQFF TGTGCCAGCAGCCAATTTAGCGGGAGGGGGACGGGCAATGAGCAGTTCTTC
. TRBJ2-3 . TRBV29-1 CSVDGRYADTQYF TGCAGCGTTGACGGGAGATACGCAGATACGCAGTATTTT
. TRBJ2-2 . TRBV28 CASSHGPGTGELFF TGTGCCAGCAGTCACGGTCCAGGAACCGGGGAGCTGTTTTTT
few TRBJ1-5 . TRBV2 CASRGGVGGGQPQHF TGTGCCAGCCGGGGGGGCGTCGGGGGTGGGCAGCCCCAGCATTTT
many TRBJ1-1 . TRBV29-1 CSVNNRNTEAFF TGCAGCGTAAACAACAGGAACACTGAAGCTTTCTTT
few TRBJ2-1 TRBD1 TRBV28 CASSSATGAYNEQFF TGTGCCAGCAGTTCGGCGACAGGGGCTTACAATGAGCAGTTCTTC
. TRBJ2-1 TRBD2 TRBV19 CASSISGRYLKNGNEQFF TGTGCCAGTAGTATCAGCGGGAGATACCTCAAGAACGGGAATGAGCAGTTCTTC
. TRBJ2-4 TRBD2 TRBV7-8 CASSRWTSGSIGSAKNIQYF TGTGCCAGCAGCCGATGGACTAGCGGGAGTATCGGGTCGGCCAAAAACATTCAGTACTTC
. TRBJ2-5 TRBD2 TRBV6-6 CASSYRLAGAETQYF TGTGCCAGCAGTTATCGGCTAGCGGGAGCTGAGACCCAGTACTTC
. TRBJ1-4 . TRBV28 CASSPLLEKLFF TGTGCCAGCAGTCCCCTTTTGGAAAAACTGTTTTTT
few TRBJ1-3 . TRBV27 CASSLGPYPDTIYF TGTGCCAGCAGTTTGGGGCCTTACCCGGACACCATATATTTT
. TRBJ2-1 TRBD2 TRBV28 CASSLAGGFNNEQFF TGTGCCAGCAGCCTAGCGGGAGGGTTTAACAATGAGCAGTTCTTC
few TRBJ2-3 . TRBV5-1 CASSLARSQEDTQYF TGCGCCAGCAGCTTGGCCAGGTCACAGGAAGATACGCAGTATTTT
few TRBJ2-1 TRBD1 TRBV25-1 CASSAREQGGSYNEQFF TGTGCCAGCAGTGCGCGAGAACAGGGGGGTTCCTACAATGAGCAGTTCTTC
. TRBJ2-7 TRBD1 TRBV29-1 CSVDGQGHEQYF TGCAGCGTTGACGGACAGGGGCACGAGCAGTACTTC
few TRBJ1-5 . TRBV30 CAWSVSQDQPQHF TGTGCCTGGAGTGTTTCACAGGATCAGCCCCAGCATTTT
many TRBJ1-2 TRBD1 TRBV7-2 CASSFDREVYGYTF TGTGCCAGCAGCTTTGACAGGGAGGTTTATGGCTACACCTTC
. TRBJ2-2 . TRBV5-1 CASSQGDAPPMSGELFF TGCGCCAGCAGCCAAGGAGATGCGCCTCCCATGTCCGGGGAGCTGTTTTTT
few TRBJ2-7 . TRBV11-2 CASSLAGISYEQYF TGTGCCAGCAGCTTAGCCGGGATCTCCTACGAGCAGTACTTC
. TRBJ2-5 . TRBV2 CASSVAGGQETQYF TGTGCCAGCAGTGTGGCGGGTGGCCAAGAGACCCAGTACTTC
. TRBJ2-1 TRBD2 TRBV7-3 CASSSSGKAYNEQFF TGTGCCAGCAGCTCTAGCGGGAAGGCCTACAATGAGCAGTTCTTC
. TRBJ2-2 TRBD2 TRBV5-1 CASSLQRGANGELFF TGCGCCAGCAGCTTGCAGCGGGGAGCAAACGGGGAGCTGTTTTTT
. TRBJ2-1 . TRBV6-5 CASSIRSGNEQFF TGTGCCAGCAGTATCCGGAGTGGGAATGAGCAGTTCTTC
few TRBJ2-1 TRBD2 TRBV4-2 CASSLGMGLAPDNEQFF TGTGCCAGCAGCCTTGGAATGGGACTAGCCCCTGACAATGAGCAGTTCTTC
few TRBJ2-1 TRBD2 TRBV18 CASSPREAGGPSNEQFF TGTGCCAGCTCACCACGGGAAGCGGGAGGGCCTAGCAATGAGCAGTTCTTC
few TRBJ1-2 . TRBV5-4 CASSTTGWIGYTF TGTGCCAGCAGCACGACAGGTTGGATCGGCTACACCTTC
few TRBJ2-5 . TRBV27 CASSLTGMGTQYF TGTGCCAGCAGTTTAACGGGGATGGGGACCCAGTACTTC
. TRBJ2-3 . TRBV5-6 CASSAYSDTQYF TGTGCCAGCAGTGCCTATTCAGATACGCAGTATTTT
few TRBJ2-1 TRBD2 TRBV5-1 CASSSVGTSSGNEQFF TGCGCCAGCAGCAGTGTAGGGACTAGCTCGGGCAATGAGCAGTTCTTC
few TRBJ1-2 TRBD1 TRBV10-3 CASSESTGGSYGYTF TGTGCCAGCAGTGAATCGACAGGGGGCTCTTATGGCTACACCTTC
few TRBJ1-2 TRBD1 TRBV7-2 CASSPSLSGGNYGYTF TGTGCCAGCAGCCCCTCTTTGTCAGGGGGTAACTATGGCTACACCTTC
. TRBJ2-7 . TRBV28 CASSRRAGYEQYF TGTGCCAGCAGTCGTCGAGCGGGCTACGAGCAGTACTTC
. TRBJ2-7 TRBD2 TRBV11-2 CASSLGLAGTYEQYF TGTGCCAGCAGCTTAGGGCTAGCGGGAACCTACGAGCAGTACTTC
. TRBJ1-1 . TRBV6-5 CASSYSLGGGYTEAFF TGTGCCAGCAGTTACTCATTAGGGGGTGGGTACACTGAAGCTTTCTTT
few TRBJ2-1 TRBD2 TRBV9 CASSVGFTSGNFEQFF TGTGCCAGCAGCGTTGGCTTCACTAGCGGGAATTTCGAGCAGTTCTTC
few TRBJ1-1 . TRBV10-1 CASSEYRDTEAFF TGCGCCAGCAGTGAGTATAGAGACACCGAAGCTTTCTTT
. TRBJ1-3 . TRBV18 CASSPHPGQAYSGNTIYF TGTGCCAGCTCACCACACCCGGGACAAGCCTACTCTGGAAACACCATATATTTT
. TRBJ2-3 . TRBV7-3 CASSFYGGSTDTQYF TGTGCCAGCAGCTTTTATGGCGGGAGCACAGATACGCAGTATTTT